This passage covers 23 T cell receptor beta chains from one sample sequenced in a study of T cells in Graves' hyperthyroidism and ophthalmopathy. Amplification of TCR beta CDR3 regions used RNA as the template. The HTBI primer set was used in a first-round RT-PCR of the TCR CDR3. In TCRdb, the multiplex PCR reads were re-called with MiXCR into one record per CDR3 protein. This table has about 270,000 distinct CDR3 sequences, roughly 20% appearing once. Input material: blood. The origin of the receptors is a man aged 30 to 45 with Graves' ophthalmopathy.

This clonotype was seen repeatedly, ten times or more. This chain links TRBV18 with TRBJ2-7; D is perhaps TRBD1 (6 bases). The V and J ends lost 2 bases and 2 bases respectively, with 13 bases between them. CDR3 length equals 15 residues. CDR1 is KGHSH, CDR2 LQKENI, per germline. As DNA, the CDR3 is TGTGCCAGCTCACCAAGTCAGGGGAAGACCTACGAGCAGTACTTC. Amino acid sequence: CASSPSQGKTYEQYF.

This clonotype was counted a few times. The chain recombines TRBV7-3 with TRBJ2-7, with no clear D. CDR3 length: 14 residues. Germline values: CDR1 SGHTA, CDR2 FQGTGA. V was pared by 5 bases and J by 7 bases, with 18 bases between. CDR3 bases: TGTGCCAGCAGCCCCACGGGTCGGGCGGAGGAGCAGTACTTC. This gives the protein CASSPTGRAEEQYF.

This clonotype was seen only once. V usage is TRBV5-1 and J usage is TRBJ2-1; D may be TRBD2 (5 bases). V was clipped by 0 bases and J by 5 bases, with 15 bases between them. This CDR3 spans 16 amino acids. Per the germline V gene, CDR1 is SGHRS and CDR2 is YFSETQ. CDR3 sequence reads: CASSLDWLARHNEQFF. The CDR3 nucleotides are TGCGCCAGCAGCTTGGATTGGCTAGCCCGGCACAATGAGCAGTTCTTC.

This chain connects TRBV12-5 to TRBJ1-3; D not resolved. Germline values: CDR1 LGHNT, CDR2 FRNRAP. This CDR3 is built from 14 residues. Trimming took off 2 bases at V and 4 bases at J, with 9 bases between the two ends. CDR3 sequence reads: CASGLNIYGNTIYF. The CDR3 DNA reads TGTGCTAGTGGTTTGAATATATACGGAAACACCATATATTTT.

This rearrangement joins TRBV7-6 to TRBJ2-7; 13 nucleotides match TRBD2. Germline V gene data show CDR1 as SGHVS and CDR2 as FNYEAQ. This CDR3 is 16 amino acids long. V shed 5 bases, J shed 3 bases, and the junction held 7 bases outside the gene matches. CDR3 DNA sequence: TGTGCCAGCAGCCCGAGGACTAGCGGGAGTCTCTACGAGCAGTACTTC. It codes for CASSPRTSGSLYEQYF.

In this sample, this clonotype turned up many times. This sequence joins TRBV30 and TRBJ2-5; TRBD2 might be the D (6 bases). V lost 8 bases to trimming and J lost 2 bases, with 12 bases between them. Germline assignment: CDR1 GTSNPN and CDR2 SVGIG (reference sequence). The CDR3 sequence is 12 residues long. The CDR3 loop is CAARDFQETQYF. CDR3 sequence (DNA): TGTGCCGCCCGGGACTTTCAAGAGACCCAGTACTTC.

In its sample, this clonotype was seen many times. The chain has TRBV2 and TRBJ2-3; D gene unclear. V dropped 1 base and J dropped 4 bases, with 9 bases sitting between them. The germline V gene has CDR1 SNHLY and CDR2 FYNNEI. The CDR3 runs 14 residues. The CDR3 DNA follows: TGTGCCAGCAGTGAAGAGATAGCCCCAGATACGCAGTATTTT. Its translation is CASSEEIAPDTQYF.

This clonotype was observed many times. The chain couples TRBV12-3 or TRBV12-4 to TRBJ2-1; TRBD1 is a possible D gene (6 bases). The CDR3 has 13 residues. Trimming took 4 bases from V and 3 from J, leaving 7 bases between them. DNA for the CDR3: TGTGCCAGCAGTTGGGACAACTACAATGAGCAGTTCTTC. This translates into CASSWDNYNEQFF.

The chain links TRBV11-2 to TRBJ1-2; the match to TRBD1 covers 7 bases. Germline lookup yields CDR1 SGHAT and CDR2 FQNNGV. J gave up 6 bases and V 1 base, and 2 bases lay outside the gene matches. CDR3 length equals 13 residues. CDR3 in DNA: TGTGCCAGCAGCTTAGGACAGGGAAATGGCTACACCTTC. It encodes CASSLGQGNGYTF.

This clonotype was detected many times. The gene calls are TRBV25-1 and TRBJ1-2, with a possible D match to TRBD1 (5 bases). V was clipped by 4 bases and J by 6 bases, with 27 bases between them. From germline, CDR1 is MGHDK and CDR2 SYGVNS. This CDR3 has 18 residues. CDR3 protein: CASSAPTPGTSGTHGYTF. Written as DNA, the CDR3 is TGTGCCAGCAGTGCACCGACCCCCGGGACCTCTGGGACGCATGGCTACACCTTC.

This clonotype was counted only a few times. DNA for the CDR3: TGTGCCAGCAGCTTAGAATGGACGGGCAAAGATACGCAGTATTTT. Translation gives CASSLEWTGKDTQYF. This chain uses TRBV7-2 with TRBJ2-3, with D unresolved. Trimming left V 1 base short and J 5 bases short, with 13 bases between. The length of the CDR3 is 15 residues. Germline values: CDR1 SGHTA, CDR2 FQGNSA.

Of note for this clonotype: A much larger clonotype is one base distant, so this may be a read error. DNA of the CDR3: TGTGCCTGGAGTGGGATGGGGGGCCAGCTCCAGCATTTT. Its translation: CAWSGMGGQLQHF. This chain joins TRBV30 and TRBJ1-5; D is possibly TRBD1 (6 bases). The CDR3 loop spans 13 amino acids. Germline CDR1 reads GTSNPN; CDR2 reads SVGIG (reference sequence). The full variable domain, completed using reference TRBV30 and TRBJ1-5, is SQTIHQWPATLVQPVGSPLSLECTVEGTSNPNLYWYRQAAGRGLQLLFYSVGIGQISSEVPQNLSASRPQDRQFILSSKKLLLSDSGFYLCAWSGMGGQLQHFGDGTRLSIL.

V gene TRBV7-2 combines with J gene TRBJ2-1; weak D call: TRBD1 (5 bases). The germline V gene encodes CDR1 SGHTA and CDR2 FQGNSA. Trimming took off 5 bases at V and 6 bases at J, with 14 bases between the two ends. The CDR3 is 14 residues long. DNA for the CDR3: TGTGCCAGCAGCGACAGACCATTCGGCAATGAGCAGTTCTTC. Encoded protein: CASSDRPFGNEQFF.

The chain uses TRBV11-3 and TRBJ2-2; perhaps TRBD2 as D (5 bases). This CDR3 region has 13 residues. The germline CDR1 and CDR2 sequences are SGHNT and YENEEA. Trimming removed 3 bases at V and 7 bases at J, with 9 bases between. The CDR3 sequence is CASSFWRSGELFF. The CDR3 DNA reads TGTGCCAGCAGCTTCTGGAGGAGCGGGGAGCTGTTTTTT.

This clonotype has a handful of counts. The chain combines TRBV12-3 or TRBV12-4 with TRBJ2-7; D call uncertain. This CDR3 spans 13 amino acids. V lost 6 bases and J 5 bases, leaving 14 bases between the germline ends. CDR3 sequence (DNA): TGTGCCAGCAGCGTGGTTCGCGTCCACGAGCAGTACTTC. It translates to CASSVVRVHEQYF.

The chain recombines TRBV30 with TRBJ2-4, with TRBD2 identical over 10 bases. Trimming at V came to 5 bases and at J to 1 base, leaving 14 bases not matched to a gene. Germline lookup yields CDR1 GTSNPN and CDR2 SVGIG (reference sequence). The CDR3 contains 18 residues. CDR3 nucleotide sequence: TGTGCCTGGGATACGGGAGCGGGAGGGGATCGGGCCAAAAACATTCAGTACTTC. It encodes CAWDTGAGGDRAKNIQYF.

This clonotype was counted a few times. The rearrangement joins TRBV6-6 to TRBJ2-7, with D perhaps TRBD1 (6 bases). Trimming stripped 2 bases from V and 7 bases from J, with 18 bases between. The CDR3 runs 15 residues. Germline V gene sequence: CDR1 MNHNY, CDR2 SVGAGI (reference sequence). The CDR3 loop is CASSYGSRGLAEQYF. The DNA for the CDR3 is TGTGCCAGCAGTTACGGATCTAGGGGGTTAGCGGAGCAGTACTTC.

In this sample, this clonotype turned up a few times. The V call is TRBV6-5, the J call TRBJ1-6; TRBD1 is a possible D gene (5 bases). V was cut by 2 bases and J by 9 bases, with 14 bases left in between. The germline CDR1 and CDR2 sequences are MNHEY and SVGAGI. The CDR3 extends over 15 amino acids. CDR3 amino acids: CASSYKGPSSSPLHF. CDR3 sequence (DNA): TGTGCCAGCAGTTACAAGGGGCCCTCAAGTTCACCCCTCCACTTT.

This clonotype was detected a few times. This sequence joins TRBV5-1 and TRBJ2-3; possibly TRBD1 for D (6 bases). Trimming took 3 bases from V and 1 from J, leaving 9 bases between them. Germline V gene data show CDR1 as SGHRS and CDR2 as YFSETQ. The CDR3 is 14 amino acids. The CDR3 DNA follows: TGCGCCAGCAGCTCGGACAGCCGCACAGATACGCAGTATTTT. Its protein product is CASSSDSRTDTQYF.

This clonotype was found a few times. The chain links TRBV6-2 or TRBV6-3 to TRBJ2-5; 8 positions match TRBD2. The V gene's germline CDR1 is MNHEY and CDR2 SVGEGT. The V gene end was trimmed by 5 bases and the J gene end by 1 base; junction bases not matched to a gene: 9. The CDR3 covers 16 residues. The chain's CDR3 is CASSIPSGRFQETQYF. CDR3 DNA: TGTGCCAGCAGTATCCCTAGCGGGCGGTTCCAAGAGACCCAGTACTTC.

In its sample, this clonotype was seen a few times. V gene TRBV7-6 combines with J gene TRBJ2-7; D gene uncertain. CDR3 length equals 11 residues. The germline V and J ends were trimmed by 5 bases and 7 bases, with 9 bases remaining between them. Germline V gene lookup returns CDR1 SGHVS and CDR2 FNYEAQ. The CDR3 nucleotides are TGTGCCAGCAGCGGTGGTTGGGAGCAGTACTTC. The encoded protein is CASSGGWEQYF. The whole variable domain, remainder taken from reference TRBV7-6 and TRBJ2-7, is GAGVSQSPRYKVTKRGQDVALRCDPISGHVSLYWYRQALGQGPEFLTYFNYEAQQDKSGLPNDRFSAERPEGSISTLTIQRTEQRDSAMYRCASSGGWEQYFGPGTRLTVT.

This clonotype was counted many times. This chain connects TRBV7-3 to TRBJ2-1; 11 nucleotides align to TRBD2. Germline loops: CDR1 SGHTA, CDR2 FQGTGA. The CDR3 length is 15 residues. V shed 8 bases, J shed 9 bases, and the junction held 12 bases outside the gene matches. This CDR3 is CASSFVSGREIEQFF. The CDR3 coding sequence is TGTGCCAGCTCCTTCGTTAGCGGGAGGGAGATTGAGCAGTTCTTC.

In this sample, this clonotype turned up a few times. CDR3 amino acids: CASSSEWGPTDTQYF. The CDR3 nucleotides read TGTGCCAGCAGTTCGGAATGGGGGCCCACAGATACGCAGTATTTT. This rearrangement joins TRBV27 to TRBJ2-3; perhaps TRBD1 as D (6 bases). With 4 bases removed from V and 2 bases from J, the gap between germline ends came to 13 bases. The germline V gene encodes CDR1 MNHEY and CDR2 SMNVEV (reference sequence). The CDR3 covers 15 residues.